These 9 T cell receptor beta chains share one sample of origin, sequenced in a study of immune heterogeneity within non-small cell lung tumors. Bulk tumor genomic DNA (roughly 630 ng per sample) served as template. During surgery, several far-apart biopsies were obtained from every primary tumor. Patients underwent curative surgery for non-small cell lung cancer (untreated and newly diagnosed). TCR beta CDR3 regions came from multiplex PCR with 32 forward V and 13 reverse J primers. A single record per CDR3 protein comes from TCRdb applying MiXCR to the multiplex PCR reads. The sample has several thousand distinct CDR3 sequences; 20% to 25% are singletons. The specimen sequenced was lung tumor tissue. The origin of the receptors is a woman aged 55-70 years with non-small cell lung cancer.

This clonotype is labeled medium-sized. The genes are TRBV4-1 and TRBJ1-5; TRBD1 agrees at 7 bases. CDR3 length: 16 amino acids. After removal of 0 bases from V and 7 bases from J, the junction contained 9 bases not matched to a gene. Germline lookup yields CDR1 MGHRA and CDR2 YSYEKL. The CDR3 is CASSQDPGQAGQPQHF. In DNA form, the CDR3 reads TGCGCCAGCAGCCAAGATCCAGGACAGGCGGGCCAGCCCCAGCATTTT.

This clonotype is a singleton in its sample. The V and J genes are TRBV14 and TRBJ1-1; 9 nucleotides line up with TRBD1. The CDR3 contains 14 residues. Per germline, CDR1 SGHDN and CDR2 FVKESK. The V segment lost 8 bases and the J segment 3 bases; nucleotides outside the gene matches: 7. In DNA, the CDR3 is TGTGCCAGCGGTCCCGACAGGGGGTACACTGAAGCTTTCTTT. It translates to CASGPDRGYTEAFF. Complete variable domain (other parts from reference TRBV14 and TRBJ1-1): EAGVTQFPSHSVIEKGQTVTLRCDPISGHDNLYWYRRVMGKEIKFLLHFVKESKQDESGMPNNRFLAERTGGTYSTLKVQPAELEDSGVYFCASGPDRGYTEAFFGQGTRLTVV.

By sample share, this clonotype is medium-sized (0.01 to 0.1%). The chain links TRBV24-1 to TRBJ2-2; 13 bases map to TRBD2. The length of the CDR3 is 16 residues. Germline values: CDR1 KGHDR, CDR2 SFDVKD. V trimming: 3 bases; J trimming: 6 bases; junction bases outside the gene matches: 3. The CDR3 loop reads CATSDRTSGSSGELFF. For the CDR3, the DNA is TGTGCCACCAGTGATCGGACTAGCGGGAGTTCCGGGGAGCTGTTTTTT.

To note about this clonotype: At one end the junction does not follow the germline gene, possibly because of a read error. The rearrangement uses TRBV18 and TRBJ2-2, with D maybe TRBD2 (5 bases). CDR3 length: 14 residues. From germline, CDR1 is KGHSH and CDR2 LQKENI. Written as DNA, the CDR3 is TGTGCCAGCTCACCAAGGCGGAGCACCGGGGAGCCGTTTTTT. This encodes CASSPRRSTGEPFF.

Only one count was recorded for this clonotype. One end of the junction is discordant with germline, which a read error may explain. The chain couples TRBV6-1 to TRBJ1-3; 10 bases fit TRBD1. CDR3 length equals 16 residues. The germline CDR1 and CDR2 sequences are MNHNS and SASEGT. The CDR3 nucleotides are TGTGTCAGCAGTGCCCGGGACAGGGGAGGAGGAAACACCATATATTTT. Encoded protein: CVSSARDRGGGNTIYF.

Sample share makes this clonotype medium-sized (0.01 to 0.1%). This chain joins TRBV3-1 and TRBJ2-7; 7 bases fit TRBD2. The CDR3 has 16 amino acids. The V gene end was trimmed by 1 base and the J gene end by 6 bases; junction bases not matched to a gene: 12. Germline CDR1 LGHDT, CDR2 YNNKEL (reference sequence). The CDR3 here is CASSQGGGGSTAEQYF. The DNA of the CDR3 is TGTGCCAGCAGCCAAGGGGGCGGCGGGAGTACTGCCGAGCAGTACTTC.

Judged by abundance, this clonotype is medium-sized. The chain employs TRBV5-1 and TRBJ2-1; 16 positions agree with TRBD2. The J segment lost 9 bases and the V segment lost 7 bases, leaving 19 bases of the junction unmatched. CDR1 and CDR2 from the germline V gene are SGHRS and YFSETQ. The CDR3 is made up of 19 amino acids. The CDR3 DNA reads TGCGCCAGCGGCAAGGGACAGCCGGGACTAGCGGGAGGGCTAGGTGAGCAGTTCTTC. Protein sequence: CASGKGQPGLAGGLGEQFF.

In its sample, this clonotype ranks as medium-sized. CDR3 sequence (DNA): TGTGCCAGCAACACACTAGCGGGAGTTTACGAGCAGTACTTC. Protein product: CASNTLAGVYEQYF. The chain uses TRBV6-2 or TRBV6-3 and TRBJ2-7, with 11 bases identical to TRBD2. The germline gives CDR1 MNHEY, CDR2 SVGEGT. The CDR3 runs 14 residues. V lost 7 bases to trimming and J lost 4 bases; unmatched junction nucleotides: 6.

Points on this clonotype: With a much larger clone just one base away, this may be a read error. Written as DNA, the CDR3 is TGTGCCAACAGCTTAGTTGGGGGTAGCGGGAGCCAATACAATGAGCAGTTCTTC. It yields the protein CANSLVGGSGSQYNEQFF. The rearrangement joins TRBV7-3 to TRBJ2-1; TRBD2 aligns across 9 bases. Germline V CDR1 and CDR2: SGHTA, FQGTGA. This CDR3 has 18 amino acids.